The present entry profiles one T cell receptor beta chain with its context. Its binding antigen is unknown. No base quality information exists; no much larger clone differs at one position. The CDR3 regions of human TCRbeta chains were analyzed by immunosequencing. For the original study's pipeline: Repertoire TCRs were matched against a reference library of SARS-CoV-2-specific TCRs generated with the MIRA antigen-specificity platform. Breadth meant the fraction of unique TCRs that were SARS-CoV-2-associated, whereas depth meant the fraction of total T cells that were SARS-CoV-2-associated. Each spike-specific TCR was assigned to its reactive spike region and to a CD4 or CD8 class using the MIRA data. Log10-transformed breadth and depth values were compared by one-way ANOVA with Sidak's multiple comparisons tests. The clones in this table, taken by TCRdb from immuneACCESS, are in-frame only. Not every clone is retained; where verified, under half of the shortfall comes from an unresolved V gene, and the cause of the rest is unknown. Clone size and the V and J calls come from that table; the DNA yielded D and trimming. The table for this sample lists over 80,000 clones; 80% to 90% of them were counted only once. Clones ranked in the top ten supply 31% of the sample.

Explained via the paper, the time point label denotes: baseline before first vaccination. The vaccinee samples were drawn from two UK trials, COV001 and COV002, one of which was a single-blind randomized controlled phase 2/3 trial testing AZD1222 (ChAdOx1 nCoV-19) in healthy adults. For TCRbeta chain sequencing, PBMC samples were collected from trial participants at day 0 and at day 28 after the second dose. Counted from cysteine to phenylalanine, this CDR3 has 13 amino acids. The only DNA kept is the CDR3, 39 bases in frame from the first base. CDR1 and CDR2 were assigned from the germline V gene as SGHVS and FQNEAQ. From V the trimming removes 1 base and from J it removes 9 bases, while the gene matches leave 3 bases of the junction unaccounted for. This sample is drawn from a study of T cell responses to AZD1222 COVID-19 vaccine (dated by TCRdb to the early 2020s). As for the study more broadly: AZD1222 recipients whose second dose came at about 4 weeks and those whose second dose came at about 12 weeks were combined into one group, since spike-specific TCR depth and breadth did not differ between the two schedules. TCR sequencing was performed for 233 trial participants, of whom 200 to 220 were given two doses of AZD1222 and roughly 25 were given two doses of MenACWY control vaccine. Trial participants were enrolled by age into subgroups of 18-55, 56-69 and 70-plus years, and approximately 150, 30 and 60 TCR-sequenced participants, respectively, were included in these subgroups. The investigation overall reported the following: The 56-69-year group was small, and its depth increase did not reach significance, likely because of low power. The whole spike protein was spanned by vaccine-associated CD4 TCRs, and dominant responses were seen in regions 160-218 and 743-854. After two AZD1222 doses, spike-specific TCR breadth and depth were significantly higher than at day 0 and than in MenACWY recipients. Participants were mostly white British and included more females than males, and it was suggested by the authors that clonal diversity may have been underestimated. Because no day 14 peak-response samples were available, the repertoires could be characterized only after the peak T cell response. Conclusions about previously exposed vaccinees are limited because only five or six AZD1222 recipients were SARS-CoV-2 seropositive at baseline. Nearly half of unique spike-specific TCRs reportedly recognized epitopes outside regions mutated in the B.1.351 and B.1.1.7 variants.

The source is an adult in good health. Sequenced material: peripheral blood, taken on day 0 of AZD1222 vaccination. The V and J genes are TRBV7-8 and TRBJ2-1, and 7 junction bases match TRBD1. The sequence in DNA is TGTGCCAGCAGCTTAGGACAGGGAAGTGAGCAGTTCTTC. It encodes CASSLGQGSEQFF.